What follows are 14 T cell receptor beta chains derived from one specimen sequenced in a study of blood T cell repertoires in COVID-19. Assay: immunoSEQ multiplex PCR; the TCRdb copy retains only in-frame clones and omits some. The repertoire holds 85,000 to 110,000 clones, with about 92% as singletons. Sequenced: peripheral blood. The receptor set was obtained from an elderly woman in a cohort sampled during active COVID-19.

This clone has just a few counts. This chain uses TRBV24-1 with TRBJ1-6; TRBD1 matches at 12 bases. Germline-derived CDR1 and CDR2 are KGHDR and SFDVKD. The CDR3 loop spans 17 amino acids. J was trimmed by 7 bases and V by 6 bases; bases with no gene match: 9. The CDR3 sequence: CATSSRDRGRENSPLHF. The CDR3 DNA is TGTGCCACCAGTTCCCGGGACAGGGGGCGTGAGAATTCACCCCTCCACTTT.

The rearrangement uses TRBV5-4 and TRBJ2-3; TRBD2 matches at 11 bases. CDR3 length equals 16 residues. Germline assignment: CDR1 SGHNT and CDR2 YYREEE (reference sequence). The ends lost 4 bases at V and 0 bases at J; junction bases unmatched: 4. CDR3 coding DNA: TGTGCCAGCAGCATTAGGACTAGCGGGAGCACAGATACGCAGTATTTT. Protein product: CASSIRTSGSTDTQYF.

The CDR3 spells CASSQDTGYTGELFF. Here the CDR3 DNA reads TGCGCCAGCAGCCAAGATACGGGGTACACCGGGGAGCTGTTTTTT. The chain links TRBV4-1 to TRBJ2-2; a possible D gene is TRBD2 (5 bases). With 0 bases removed from V and 3 bases from J, the gap between germline ends came to 8 bases. The CDR3 loop spans 15 amino acids. Germline CDR1 reads MGHRA; CDR2 reads YSYEKL.

This chain joins TRBV9 and TRBJ1-5; D call uncertain. CDR3 size: 15 residues. V was pared by 0 bases and J by 0 bases, with 7 bases between. Per germline, CDR1 SGDLS and CDR2 YYNGEE. CDR3 DNA sequence: TGTGCCAGCAGCGTAGAGCCCTCTAGCAATCAGCCCCAGCATTTT. Translation: CASSVEPSSNQPQHF.

The V gene is TRBV3-1 (or the pseudogene TRBV3-2), the J gene TRBJ1-3; D possibly corresponds to TRBD1 (6 bases). CDR1 is LGHDT and CDR2 is YNNKEL in the germline V gene (reference sequence). V was clipped by 0 bases and J by 0 bases, with 21 bases between them. The CDR3 runs to 20 residues. CDR3 sequence reads: CASSQDRGHLTLSSGNTIYF. The CDR3 DNA follows: TGTGCCAGCAGCCAAGATAGGGGACACCTTACCCTCAGCTCTGGAAACACCATATATTTT.

V is TRBV3-1 (or the pseudogene TRBV3-2) and J is TRBJ1-1; the D gene is possibly TRBD1 (5 bases). Trimming removed 1 base from V and 10 bases from J, with 10 bases in between. The germline CDR1 and CDR2 sequences are LGHDT and YNNKEL (reference sequence). The CDR3 consists of 12 residues. In DNA form, the CDR3 reads TGTGCCAGCAGCCAAGGCGGGACGCGAGCTTTCTTT. This codes for CASSQGGTRAFF.

The chain employs TRBV19 and TRBJ2-7; weak D call: TRBD1 (5 bases). Germline V gene data show CDR1 as LNHDA and CDR2 as SQIVND (reference sequence). Trimming shortened V by 5 bases and J by 3 bases, and 11 bases separated the two germline ends. The CDR3 runs to 13 residues. CDR3: CASSAGLDYEQYF. The CDR3 DNA follows: TGTGCCAGTAGTGCAGGGTTAGACTACGAGCAGTACTTC.

The rearrangement uses TRBV30 and TRBJ1-5; no clear D gene. Looked up from germline, CDR1 is GTSNPN and CDR2 is SVGIG (reference sequence). CDR3 size: 15 residues. V shed 0 bases and J shed 3 bases, with 12 bases lying between them. CDR3 nucleotides: TGTGCCTGGAGTGTACTCGGCGGTTACAATCAGCCCCAGCATTTT. Its translation: CAWSVLGGYNQPQHF.

This chain connects TRBV5-6 to TRBJ2-2; 11 bases line up with TRBD1. This CDR3 region has 17 residues. Losses at the gene ends were 6 bases for V and 3 bases for J; bases not matched to a gene: 10. CDR1 is SGHDT and CDR2 is YYEEEE in the germline V gene. CDR3 sequence reads: CASKFKPGQGDTGELFF. In DNA, the CDR3 is TGTGCCAGCAAATTCAAGCCGGGACAGGGGGACACCGGGGAGCTGTTTTTT.

The rearrangement links TRBV7-2 to TRBJ1-3; 8 bases align to TRBD1. Germline V lookup: CDR1 SGHTA, CDR2 FQGNSA. The CDR3 covers 17 residues. J gave up 0 bases and V 5 bases, and 9 bases lay outside the gene matches. The CDR3 spells CASSKRTGSPSGNTIYF. The CDR3 coding sequence is TGTGCCAGCAGCAAACGGACAGGGAGCCCCTCTGGAAACACCATATATTTT.

The V gene is TRBV19, the J gene TRBJ1-2; no reliable D call. CDR3 length: 14 residues. Germline CDR1 is LNHDA and CDR2 is SQIVND (reference sequence). The V end lost 4 bases, the J end lost 3 bases, and 12 bases lay between the germline ends. The CDR3 is CASSTGGGYYGYTF. CDR3 DNA: TGTGCCAGTAGTACCGGCGGAGGGTACTATGGCTACACCTTC.

The chain is built from TRBV5-1 and TRBJ2-1, with D maybe TRBD1 (5 bases). CDR1 is SGHRS, CDR2 YFSETQ, per germline. The CDR3 consists of 15 residues. V lost 1 base and J 7 bases, leaving 15 bases between the germline ends. The CDR3 nucleotides are TGCGCCAGCAGCTTGATGGCAGGGTCGGCTAATGAGCAGTTCTTC. Its protein product is CASSLMAGSANEQFF.

The chain combines TRBV12-3 or TRBV12-4 with TRBJ1-2; TRBD1 might be the D (5 bases). The V and J ends lost 3 bases and 5 bases respectively, with 7 bases between them. The CDR3 has 12 residues. The CDR3 is CASSLKGYGYTF. CDR3 bases: TGTGCCAGCAGTTTGAAGGGGTATGGCTACACCTTC.

The chain joins TRBV29-1 to TRBJ2-7, with a possible D match to TRBD2 (6 bases). V shed 5 bases and J shed 6 bases, with 11 bases lying between them. This CDR3 contains 11 residues. CDR1 is SQVTM and CDR2 is ANQGSEA in the germline V gene. The CDR3 bases are TGCAGCGTTAGAGAGGGAGGCGAGCAGTACTTC. Its protein is CSVREGGEQYF.